The 30 T cell receptor beta chains listed next were all sequenced from one sample in a study of spatial heterogeneity in lung cancer. Time point noted: sample taken at primary tumor resection. TCRdb ran MiXCR on the 5' RACE reads and lists one entry per CDR3 protein. Here the sample spans about 22,000 distinct CDR3 sequences, about 4.5% being singletons. The sequences come from PBMCs, collected at surgery. The receptor set was obtained from a male donor with early-stage non-small cell lung cancer.

This clonotype occurred many times. The CDR3 bases are TGTGCCAGCAGCCGGGGAGGGATGAACACTGAAGCTTTCTTT. Protein product: CASSRGGMNTEAFF. V gene TRBV11-3 combines with J gene TRBJ1-1; D is unresolved. Trimming took off 5 bases at V and 0 bases at J, with 10 bases between the two ends. The CDR3 sequence is 14 residues long. CDR1 SGHNT and CDR2 YENEEA come from the germline V gene.

This clonotype has just a few counts. V and J are TRBV19 and TRBJ1-5; D may be TRBD1 (5 bases). The CDR3 length is 12 residues. The germline gives CDR1 LNHDA, CDR2 SQIVND (reference sequence). CDR3: CASNRYNQPQHF. The CDR3 coding sequence is TGTGCTTCAAACAGGTACAATCAGCCCCAGCATTTT.

The V and J genes are TRBV20-1 and TRBJ2-2; 11 positions agree with TRBD1. J lost 3 bases, V lost 6 bases, and 6 bases had no gene match. The CDR3 loop spans 15 amino acids. Looked up from germline, CDR1 is DFQATT and CDR2 is SNEGSKA (reference sequence). CDR3 amino acids: CSAPGQGADTGELFF. The CDR3 region has the DNA TGCAGTGCCCCAGGACAGGGGGCGGACACCGGGGAGCTGTTTTTT.

This clonotype was seen repeatedly, ten times or more. The chain joins TRBV2 to TRBJ2-2; possibly TRBD2 for D (6 bases). The CDR3 covers 14 residues. The ends were cut back, 4 bases at V and 4 bases at J, with 10 bases in the middle. Germline lookup yields CDR1 SNHLY and CDR2 FYNNEI. The CDR3 loop is CASSGWGVTGELFF. CDR3 nucleotide sequence: TGTGCCAGCAGTGGATGGGGGGTCACCGGGGAGCTGTTTTTT.

This clonotype is termed medium-sized. The chain uses TRBV29-1 and TRBJ2-3, with D unclear. The CDR3 length is 11 residues. Trimming took 7 bases from V and 9 from J, leaving 14 bases between them. The germline CDR1 and CDR2 sequences are SQVTM and ANQGSEA. The CDR3 nucleotides are TGCAGCGCGATGGTCCTGAAGACGCAGTATTTT. Encoded protein: CSAMVLKTQYF.

Many counts were recorded for this clonotype. The rearrangement uses TRBV4-2 and TRBJ2-3; 14 bases map to TRBD2. The CDR3 has 19 amino acids. Germline assignment: CDR1 LGHNA and CDR2 YNFKEQ. The ends lost 4 bases at V and 1 base at J; junction bases unmatched: 10. CDR3: CASSPTGTSGRSGTDTQYF. DNA of the CDR3: TGTGCCAGCAGCCCAACCGGGACTAGCGGGAGAAGCGGCACAGATACGCAGTATTTT.

This clonotype was found many times. V is TRBV3-1 and J is TRBJ2-1; no clear D. Germline lookup yields CDR1 LGHDT and CDR2 YNNKEL (reference sequence). V was shortened by 2 bases and J by 6 bases, with 8 bases between the two germline ends. The CDR3 extends over 13 amino acids. The CDR3 sequence: CASSQMASNEQFF. CDR3 nucleotides: TGTGCCAGCAGCCAAATGGCAAGCAATGAGCAGTTCTTC.

This clonotype was picked up a small number of times. J is TRBJ1-2 and V is TRBV5-8, with D uncertain. Germline CDR1 is SGHTS and CDR2 is YDEGEE. V lost 1 base and J lost 4, with 5 bases in between. The CDR3 is made up of 12 amino acids. CDR3 bases: TGTGCCAGCAGCTTGTTCCCCTATGGCTACACCTTC. Translated: CASSLFPYGYTF.

A remark on this clonotype: At one boundary the junction diverges from the germline segment, which might be a read error. For the CDR3, the DNA is TGTGCCAGCGGCTTAGGGGCTGATACGCTGTATTTT. Protein: CASGLGADTLYF. The chain employs TRBV7-8 and TRBJ2-3, with D possibly being TRBD1 (5 bases). There are 12 residues in the CDR3. From germline, CDR1 is SGHVS and CDR2 FQNEAQ.

This clonotype was detected many times. CDR3: CASSFPRGPPGTDTQYF. CDR3 DNA: TGTGCCAGCAGTTTCCCTCGGGGACCGCCTGGCACAGATACGCAGTATTTT. The chain couples TRBV28 to TRBJ2-3; D tentatively reads TRBD1 or TRBD2 (5 bases each). Germline lookup yields CDR1 MDHEN and CDR2 SYDVKM. The CDR3 extends over 17 amino acids. V shed 3 bases and J shed 1 base, with 17 bases lying between them.

This clonotype was observed at least ten times. The genes are TRBV29-1 and TRBJ2-7, with TRBD2 as a possible D gene (5 bases). V was shortened by 7 bases and J by 2 bases, with 27 bases between the two germline ends. The CDR3 totals 17 residues. CDR1 is SQVTM and CDR2 is ANQGSEA in the germline V gene. The CDR3 DNA sequence: TGCAGCGCCCTAGCATATACGGAACGGAGGTCAACCTACGAGCAGTACTTC. It yields the protein CSALAYTERRSTYEQYF.

Relative to its sample, this clonotype is medium-sized. V gene TRBV28 combines with J gene TRBJ2-1; D unclear. Germline values: CDR1 MDHEN, CDR2 SYDVKM. V was cut by 2 bases and J by 9 bases, with 11 bases left in between. CDR3 length: 13 residues. The CDR3 DNA reads as TGTGCCAGCAGTTTAGACACCCCGCCTGAGCAGTTCTTC. This translates into CASSLDTPPEQFF.

This clonotype rates as medium-sized. The chain recombines TRBV10-3 with TRBJ1-5, with D possibly TRBD1 on 5 matching bases. Trimming pared 6 bases from V and 11 bases from J, leaving 17 bases between. CDR1 ENHRY and CDR2 SYGVKD come from the germline V gene. This CDR3 region has 13 residues. CDR3 residues: CAIRGTQEIAQHF. CDR3 DNA sequence: TGTGCCATCAGGGGGACCCAAGAAATAGCCCAGCATTTT.

This clonotype was counted only a few times. The V gene is TRBV25-1, the J gene TRBJ1-2; D not certain. Germline V CDR1 and CDR2: MGHDK, SYGVNS. This CDR3 comprises 11 residues. Trimming cost V 1 base and J 7 bases, with 4 bases left between them. The CDR3 loop is CASSELGGYTF. In nucleotides, the CDR3 is TGTGCCAGCAGTGAATTGGGTGGCTACACCTTC.

The V and J genes are TRBV2 and TRBJ2-3; TRBD2 might be the D (6 bases). The CDR3 is 15 residues long. V was cut by 4 bases and J by 5 bases, with 16 bases left in between. From germline, CDR1 is SNHLY and CDR2 FYNNEI. The CDR3 is CASSVGAEGRDTQYF. DNA for the CDR3: TGTGCCAGCAGTGTCGGGGCGGAGGGAAGAGATACGCAGTATTTT.

This clonotype has ten or more counts. The gene calls are TRBV15 and TRBJ1-4; TRBD1 is a possible D gene (5 bases). Trimming removed 1 base from V and 6 bases from J, with 6 bases in between. CDR1 LNHNV and CDR2 YYDKDF come from the germline V gene (reference sequence). CDR3 size: 13 residues. Here the CDR3 DNA reads TGTGCCACCAGCAGAGGGGACTATGAAAAACTGTTTTTT. Its translation is CATSRGDYEKLFF.

This clonotype was observed at least ten times. The J gene is TRBJ1-1, the V gene TRBV30; D unclear. Germline CDR1 and CDR2: GTSNPN and SVGIG (reference sequence). V gave up 1 base and J gave up 4 bases, with 10 bases separating them. The CDR3 has 13 residues. This CDR3 reads CAWSDLGATEAFF. As DNA, the CDR3 is TGTGCCTGGAGTGATCTGGGAGCCACTGAAGCTTTCTTT.

As to this clonotype: This could be a read error, since a much larger clone is one nucleotide away. The chain joins TRBV2 to TRBJ1-2; 7 nucleotides line up with TRBD1. There are 15 residues in the CDR3. CDR1 and CDR2 from the germline V gene are SNHLY and FYNNEI. Written as DNA, the CDR3 is TGTGCCAGCAGGGACAGGTTGACTACTAACTGTGGCTACACCTTC. Encoded protein: CASRDRLTTNCGYTF. The full variable domain, rest sourced from reference TRBV2 and TRBJ1-2, is EPEVTQTPSHQVTQMGQEVILRCVPISNHLYFYWYRQILGQKVEFLVSFYNNEISEKSEIFDDQFSVERPDGSNFTLKIRSTKLEDSAMYFCASRDRLTTNCGYTFGSGTRLTVV.

This clonotype came up many times. The chain links TRBV27 to TRBJ1-1, with 9 bases identical to TRBD1. CDR3 length: 14 residues. Germline CDR1 reads MNHEY; CDR2 reads SMNVEV (reference sequence). Trimming took 0 bases from V and 7 from J; bases not matched to a gene: 3. The CDR3 coding sequence is TGTGCCAGCAGTTTATCGACGGACAGGGGTGAAGCTTTCTTT. This codes for CASSLSTDRGEAFF.

This clonotype has at least ten counts. The J gene is TRBJ2-5, the V gene TRBV11-2, with D tentatively TRBD2 (5 bases). Trimming took off 5 bases at V and 4 bases at J, with 17 bases between the two ends. CDR1 and CDR2 from the germline V gene are SGHAT and FQNNGV. This CDR3 comprises 15 residues. In DNA form, the CDR3 reads TGTGCCAGCAGCCCACCTGGACTCCTCGGAGAGACCCAGTACTTC. Translated: CASSPPGLLGETQYF.

This clonotype was found many times. The chain employs TRBV20-1 and TRBJ1-4; D unresolved. V lost 0 bases, J lost 4 bases, and 9 bases lay in between. CDR1 DFQATT and CDR2 SNEGSKA come from the germline V gene (reference sequence). CDR3 length equals 14 residues. CDR3 in amino acids: CSARERTSNEKLFF. Here the CDR3 DNA reads TGCAGTGCTAGAGAAAGGACTAGTAATGAAAAACTGTTTTTT.

Many counts were recorded for this clonotype. The chain carries TRBV7-3 and TRBJ2-3; 12 bases fit TRBD2. Germline lookup yields CDR1 SGHTA and CDR2 FQGTGA. Trimming removed 2 bases from V and 5 bases from J; junction bases left unmatched: 8. CDR3 length equals 17 residues. CDR3 DNA sequence: TGTGCCAGCAGCTTATACCCCCTAGCGGGGGGGGTAGATACGCAGTATTTT. This sequence encodes CASSLYPLAGGVDTQYF.

This clonotype was counted ten times or more. The chain employs TRBV2 and TRBJ1-4, with a possible D match to TRBD1 (5 bases). The CDR3 loop spans 11 amino acids. The germline V gene encodes CDR1 SNHLY and CDR2 FYNNEI. V was clipped by 6 bases and J by 8 bases, with 7 bases between them. CDR3 DNA: TGTGCCAGCAGAGCAGGGGAAAAACTGTTTTTT. Its translation: CASRAGEKLFF.

CDR3 DNA sequence: TGTGCCAGTAATCCGACGGCCGTTGGGAGCAATCAGCCCCAGCATTTT. It specifies CASNPTAVGSNQPQHF. The V call is TRBV19, the J call TRBJ1-5; D unresolved. CDR3 length: 16 residues. V was clipped by 7 bases and J by 1 base, with 17 bases between them. CDR1 and CDR2 (germline): LNHDA, SQIVND (reference sequence).

The V call is TRBV20-1, the J call TRBJ2-1, with 9 bases aligning to TRBD2. V lost 1 base to trimming and J lost 4 bases; unmatched junction nucleotides: 8. The CDR3 length is 16 residues. Per germline, CDR1 DFQATT and CDR2 SNEGSKA (reference sequence). The CDR3 here is CSARVLSSGDYNEQFF. CDR3 nucleotide sequence: TGCAGTGCTAGAGTCCTATCTAGCGGGGATTACAATGAGCAGTTCTTC.

The rearrangement links TRBV7-9 to TRBJ2-3, with TRBD2 matching over 8 bases. Germline CDR1 SEHNR, CDR2 FQNEAQ (reference sequence). The CDR3 length is 16 residues. The V and J ends lost 3 bases and 5 bases, in that order; junction bases with no gene match: 10. The CDR3 loop reads CASSLAGAGARDTQYF. The CDR3 nucleotides are TGTGCCAGCAGCTTGGCTGGAGCGGGGGCCAGAGATACGCAGTATTTT. The entire variable domain, with the rest obtained from reference TRBV7-9 and TRBJ2-3, is as follows: DTGVSQNPRHKITKRGQNVTFRCDPISEHNRLYWYRQTLGQGPEFLTYFQNEAQLEKSRLLSDRFSAERPKGSFSTLEIQRTEQGDSAMYLCASSLAGAGARDTQYFGPGTRLTVL.

This clonotype was found many times. V and J are TRBV7-8 and TRBJ2-7; the D gene is possibly TRBD1 (5 bases). V was trimmed by 2 bases and J by 5 bases, leaving 10 bases between them. The CDR3 sequence is 13 residues long. The V gene's germline CDR1 is SGHVS and CDR2 FQNEAQ. In DNA, the CDR3 is TGTGCCAGCAGCTTAAGGGGAAGGGACGAGCAGTACTTC. Its protein is CASSLRGRDEQYF. The whole variable domain, filled in from reference TRBV7-8 and TRBJ2-7, reads GAGVSQSPRYKVAKRGQDVALRCDPISGHVSLFWYQQALGQGPEFLTYFQNEAQLDKSGLPSDRFFAERPEGSVSTLKIQRTQQEDSAVYLCASSLRGRDEQYFGPGTRLTVT.

There are many counts of this clonotype. V and J are TRBV20-1 and TRBJ1-1; perhaps TRBD1 as D (5 bases). The CDR3 runs 11 residues. The V gene's germline CDR1 is DFQATT and CDR2 SNEGSKA (reference sequence). V was trimmed by 3 bases and J by 11 bases, leaving 13 bases between them. The CDR3 loop reads CSASGGAGAFF. CDR3 in DNA: TGCAGTGCTAGTGGTGGGGCGGGCGCTTTCTTT.

This clonotype was found many times. This sequence joins TRBV7-2 and TRBJ2-3; D not certain. Germline CDR1 and CDR2: SGHTA and FQGNSA. V was trimmed by 5 bases and J by 0 bases, leaving 12 bases between them. CDR3 length equals 15 residues. The CDR3 is CASSRWSSSTDTQYF. The CDR3 region has the DNA TGTGCCAGCAGCCGGTGGAGTTCTAGCACAGATACGCAGTATTTT.

This clonotype appeared many times. V and J are TRBV3-1 and TRBJ2-2; D gene uncertain. Germline V gene data show CDR1 as LGHDT and CDR2 as YNNKEL (reference sequence). CDR3 size: 14 residues. Trimming pared 4 bases from V and 1 base from J, leaving 7 bases between. The CDR3 is CASSLGVNTGELFF. As DNA, the CDR3 is TGTGCCAGCAGCCTCGGAGTGAACACCGGGGAGCTGTTTTTT.